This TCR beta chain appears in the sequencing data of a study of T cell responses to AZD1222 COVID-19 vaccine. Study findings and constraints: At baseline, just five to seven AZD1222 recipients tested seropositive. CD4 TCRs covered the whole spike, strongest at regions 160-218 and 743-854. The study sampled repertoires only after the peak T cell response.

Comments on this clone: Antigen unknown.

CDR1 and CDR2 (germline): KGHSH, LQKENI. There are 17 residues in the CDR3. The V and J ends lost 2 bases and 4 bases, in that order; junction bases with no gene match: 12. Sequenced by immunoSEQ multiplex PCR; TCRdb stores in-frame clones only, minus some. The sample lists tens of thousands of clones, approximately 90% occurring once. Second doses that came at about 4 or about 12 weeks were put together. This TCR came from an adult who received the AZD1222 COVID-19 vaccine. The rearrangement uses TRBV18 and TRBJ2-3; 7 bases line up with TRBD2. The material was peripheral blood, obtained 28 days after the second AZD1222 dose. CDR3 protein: CASSPIGGRAGSDTQYF. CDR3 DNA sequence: TGTGCCAGCTCACCAATAGGTGGGAGGGCCGGGTCAGATACGCAGTATTTT. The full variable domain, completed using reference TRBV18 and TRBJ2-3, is NAGVMQNPRHLVRRRGQEARLRCSPMKGHSHVYWYRQLPEEGLKFMVYLQKENIIDESGMPKERFSAEFPKEGPSILRIQQVVRGDSAAYFCASSPIGGRAGSDTQYFGPGTRLTVL.